Following are 27 T cell receptor beta chains from one sample sequenced in a study of blood T cell repertoires in COVID-19. TCRdb's copy holds only in-frame clones and misses some; the assay was immunoSEQ multiplex PCR. The data hold approximately 470,000 clones, with roughly 90% observed a single time. Sequencing was carried out using PBMCs or T cells enriched from blood (not recorded which). The receptors here all came from a woman younger than 30 who had recovered from COVID-19.

The chain recombines TRBV28 with TRBJ1-4; D unclear. Trimming left V 1 base short and J 7 bases short, with 13 bases between. This CDR3 contains 15 residues. Germline CDR1 reads MDHEN; CDR2 reads SYDVKM. The CDR3 DNA reads as TGTGCCAGCAGTTTATACCGACTTGAGGGTGAAAAACTGTTTTTT. Residues: CASSLYRLEGEKLFF.

The rearrangement joins TRBV5-1 to TRBJ1-1; no reliable D call. V was clipped by 7 bases and J by 0 bases, with 10 bases between them. The germline V gene has CDR1 SGHRS and CDR2 YFSETQ. The CDR3 extends over 13 amino acids. The DNA of the CDR3 is TGCGCCAGCTCCACTGACATGAACACTGAAGCTTTCTTT. Translated: CASSTDMNTEAFF.

The gene calls are TRBV28 and TRBJ1-1, with D perhaps matching TRBD1 (6 bases). The CDR3 runs 13 residues. CDR1 is MDHEN and CDR2 is SYDVKM in the germline V gene. V dropped 5 bases and J dropped 7 bases, with 14 bases sitting between them. The CDR3 loop reads CASSPPDRLEAFF. The CDR3 DNA is TGTGCCAGCAGTCCTCCGGACAGACTTGAAGCTTTCTTT.

The CDR3: CASRLIGTGDEKLFF. CDR3 bases: TGCGCCAGCAGACTAATCGGGACAGGGGATGAAAAACTGTTTTTT. The chain joins TRBV4-1 to TRBJ1-4, with 10 bases fitting TRBD1. CDR3 length: 15 amino acids. The trim removed 6 bases at V and 6 bases at J, leaving 7 bases unmatched. Per the germline V gene, CDR1 is MGHRA and CDR2 is YSYEKL.

J is TRBJ1-1 and V is TRBV28; D is undetermined. The CDR3 covers 14 residues. V shed 8 bases and J shed 1 base, with 14 bases lying between them. The V gene's germline CDR1 is MDHEN and CDR2 SYDVKM. CDR3 amino acids: CASANWAGNTEAFF. The CDR3 nucleotides are TGTGCCAGCGCCAACTGGGCGGGGAACACTGAAGCTTTCTTT.

This clone was detected once. This chain joins TRBV6-5 and TRBJ1-5, with D possibly being TRBD1 (6 bases). Germline CDR1 MNHEY, CDR2 SVGAGI. CDR3 length equals 15 residues. V lost 6 bases and J lost 1, with 13 bases in between. Here the CDR3 DNA reads TGTGCCAGCAGCGATACAGGGAAAAGCAATCAGCCCCAGCATTTT. Its protein is CASSDTGKSNQPQHF.

The chain uses TRBV4-1 and TRBJ1-1, with unresolved D. The germline V gene encodes CDR1 MGHRA and CDR2 YSYEKL. V shed 0 bases and J shed 0 bases, with 8 bases lying between them. There are 15 residues in the CDR3. For the CDR3, the DNA is TGCGCCAGCAGCCAAGACCCAGTTTTGAACACTGAAGCTTTCTTT. This sequence encodes CASSQDPVLNTEAFF.

The rearrangement joins TRBV5-4 to TRBJ2-7, with TRBD1 as a possible D gene (5 bases). Deletions cut 6 bases from V and 1 base from J, with 26 bases between. Germline assignment: CDR1 SGHNT and CDR2 YYREEE (reference sequence). This CDR3 is built from 18 residues. The CDR3 DNA reads as TGTGCCAGCACCCCCGCCGGTTTTGTAGACAGTCGGTCCTACGAGCAGTACTTC. The encoded protein is CASTPAGFVDSRSYEQYF.

This chain uses TRBV19 with TRBJ1-5, with 7 bases identical to TRBD1. This CDR3 has 14 residues. The ends lost 8 bases at V and 5 bases at J; junction bases unmatched: 9. Germline loops: CDR1 LNHDA, CDR2 SQIVND (reference sequence). Written as DNA, the CDR3 is TGTGCCAGTTCTTGGCAAACAGGGGATCAGCCCCAGCATTTT. It translates to CASSWQTGDQPQHF.

The V call is TRBV9, the J call TRBJ1-4; possible D gene TRBD1, 5 bases. V was trimmed by 4 bases and J by 10 bases, leaving 17 bases between them. Germline V gene sequence: CDR1 SGDLS, CDR2 YYNGEE. CDR3 length: 14 amino acids. CDR3 in amino acids: CASSPQGQVGKLFF. In nucleotides, the CDR3 is TGTGCCAGCAGCCCCCAGGGCCAAGTGGGAAAACTGTTTTTT.

The V gene is TRBV4-1, the J gene TRBJ1-4; 10 positions agree with TRBD1. Germline V CDR1 and CDR2: MGHRA, YSYEKL. The V and J ends lost 3 bases and 5 bases, in that order; junction bases with no gene match: 6. The CDR3 consists of 16 residues. The CDR3 region has the DNA TGCGCCAGCAGCCATTTTCCGGGACAGGGGAATGAAAAACTGTTTTTT. Translation gives CASSHFPGQGNEKLFF.

The chain joins TRBV3-1 (or the pseudogene TRBV3-2) to TRBJ2-3, with D perhaps TRBD1 (6 bases). Germline loops: CDR1 LGHDT, CDR2 YNNKEL (reference sequence). The CDR3 contains 12 residues. V was shortened by 7 bases and J by 6 bases, with 11 bases between the two germline ends. This CDR3 is CASKDRGDTQYF. The CDR3, as DNA: TGTGCCAGCAAGGATAGGGGGGATACGCAGTATTTT.

The chain combines TRBV6-4 with TRBJ1-6; D gene ambiguous. The V end lost 4 bases, the J end lost 3 bases, and 13 bases lay between the germline ends. From germline, CDR1 is MRHNA and CDR2 SNTAGT. The CDR3 totals 16 residues. CDR3 region: CASSGEGKSYNSPLHF. In nucleotides, the CDR3 is TGTGCCAGCAGTGGAGAGGGCAAGAGCTATAATTCACCCCTCCACTTT.

The V call is TRBV10-3, the J call TRBJ1-1, with D unclear. V lost 3 bases, J lost 5 bases, and 13 bases lay in between. Germline CDR1 and CDR2: ENHRY and SYGVKD. The CDR3 is 14 amino acids. The CDR3 DNA is TGTGCCATCAGTGACGGACCGGGGAGGACTGAAGCTTTCTTT. Translation: CAISDGPGRTEAFF.

The chain joins TRBV5-1 to TRBJ2-3; D may be TRBD1 (6 bases). From germline, CDR1 is SGHRS and CDR2 YFSETQ. Trimming took off 2 bases at V and 6 bases at J, with 22 bases between the two ends. The CDR3 covers 17 residues. The CDR3 loop is CASSFWTDKLWRDTQYF. CDR3 DNA sequence: TGCGCCAGCAGCTTTTGGACAGATAAATTATGGAGGGATACGCAGTATTTT. The complete variable domain, with remaining parts taken from reference TRBV5-1 and TRBJ2-3, reads KAGVTQTPRYLIKTRGQQVTLSCSPISGHRSVSWYQQTPGQGLQFLFEYFSETQRNKGNFPGRFSGRQFSNSRSEMNVSTLELGDSALYLCASSFWTDKLWRDTQYFGPGTRLTVL.

V is TRBV30 and J is TRBJ1-3; D gene ambiguous. The V end was cut by 4 bases, the J end by 3 bases, with 7 bases between. The CDR3 is 12 residues long. Germline CDR1 is GTSNPN and CDR2 is SVGIG (reference sequence). CDR3 DNA: TGTGCCTGGACCCTAAATGGAAACACCATATATTTT. Amino acid sequence: CAWTLNGNTIYF.

This clone showed up just once. Germline and junction disagree at one end, which may indicate a read error. The V and J genes are TRBV2 and TRBJ1-6; perhaps TRBD1 as D (6 bases). Germline V gene lookup returns CDR1 SNHLY and CDR2 FYNNEI. This CDR3 spans 14 amino acids. The CDR3 DNA is TGTGCCAGCATTGAACAGGGTGTCAATTCACCCCTCCACTTT. Translated: CASIEQGVNSPLHF.

This sequence joins TRBV24-1 and TRBJ2-7; TRBD1 matches at 7 bases. CDR3 length equals 15 residues. V shed 3 bases, J shed 2 bases, and the junction held 6 bases outside the gene matches. From germline, CDR1 is KGHDR and CDR2 SFDVKD. The CDR3 bases are TGTGCCACCAGTGATGTGGGGGACAGAACCTACGAGCAGTACTTC. Residues: CATSDVGDRTYEQYF.

The rearrangement links TRBV24-1 to TRBJ2-1; a possible D gene is TRBD2 (7 bases). The germline V gene has CDR1 KGHDR and CDR2 SFDVKD. The CDR3 spans 15 residues. The V end was cut by 1 base, the J end by 10 bases, with 16 bases between. CDR3 coding DNA: TGTGCCACCAGTGATTTCCGGCACGAGGGGGGGGAGCAGTTCTTC. Its protein product is CATSDFRHEGGEQFF.

This chain uses TRBV6-6 with TRBJ2-5; 10 nucleotides match TRBD2. Looked up from germline, CDR1 is MNHNY and CDR2 is SVGAGI (reference sequence). With 6 bases clipped from V and 0 bases from J, the junction kept 22 bases outside the gene matches. This CDR3 has 21 residues. In DNA form, the CDR3 reads TGTGCCAGCAGCTCTCGATATCTAGCGGGGGCCGAGAGCCTGTACCAAGAGACCCAGTACTTC. The encoded protein is CASSSRYLAGAESLYQETQYF.

This chain joins TRBV30 and TRBJ1-2; D not resolved. Looked up from germline, CDR1 is GTSNPN and CDR2 is SVGIG (reference sequence). CDR3 length: 14 residues. The V end lost 4 bases, the J end lost 0 bases, and 12 bases lay between the germline ends. CDR3: CAWIRGEANYGYTF. The CDR3 nucleotides are TGTGCCTGGATAAGAGGCGAAGCTAACTATGGCTACACCTTC.

The genes are TRBV7-9 and TRBJ1-3; D is ambiguous. The CDR3 extends over 15 amino acids. V lost 5 bases to trimming and J lost 3 bases, with 14 bases between them. The germline gives CDR1 SEHNR, CDR2 FQNEAQ (reference sequence). This CDR3 is CASSPAGNNGNTIYF. CDR3 bases: TGTGCCAGCAGCCCGGCGGGGAATAATGGAAACACCATATATTTT.

The sample holds one count of this clone. This chain uses TRBV21-1 with TRBJ1-5; TRBD1 reflects the table's D call only, with no check against the DNA. TRBV21-1 is classified as a pseudogene. This CDR3 is 15 amino acids long. This CDR3 reads CASSRRQSVGQPQHF. CDR3 bases: TGTGCCAGCAGCAGACGACAGTCAGTAGGTCAGCCCCAGCATTTT.

The table lists this clone with a few counts. The gene calls are TRBV2 and TRBJ1-2; TRBD1 matches at 9 bases. With 8 bases clipped from V and 8 bases from J, the junction kept 15 bases outside the gene matches. The CDR3 totals 15 residues. The V gene's germline CDR1 is SNHLY and CDR2 FYNNEI. In DNA form, the CDR3 reads TGTGCCAGCGTCTGGGACCGGACAGGGGCAGAAGGCTACACCTTC. Protein product: CASVWDRTGAEGYTF.

The genes are TRBV10-1 and TRBJ2-5; 8 bases agree with TRBD2. The CDR3 loop spans 12 amino acids. The V segment lost 5 bases and the J segment 13 bases; nucleotides outside the gene matches: 9. Germline V gene sequence: CDR1 WNHNN, CDR2 SYGVQD (reference sequence). The DNA for the CDR3 is TGCGCCAGCAGTATGACTAGCGAGGCAATGTACTTC. Translation gives CASSMTSEAMYF.

V usage is TRBV18 and J usage is TRBJ1-1, with D possibly being TRBD1 (6 bases). V gave up 1 base and J gave up 4 bases, with 13 bases separating them. The germline V gene has CDR1 KGHSH and CDR2 LQKENI. The CDR3 length is 15 residues. In DNA form, the CDR3 reads TGTGCCAGCTCACCACAGTCACAGGGCGGCACTGAAGCTTTCTTT. This codes for CASSPQSQGGTEAFF.

The chain recombines TRBV4-1 with TRBJ1-5; a weak D match, TRBD1 (6 bases). This CDR3 has 15 residues. V was cut by 4 bases and J by 1 base, with 11 bases left in between. Looked up from germline, CDR1 is MGHRA and CDR2 is YSYEKL. This chain's CDR3 is CASSLIQGSNQPQHF. In DNA, the CDR3 is TGCGCCAGCAGCCTTATACAGGGAAGCAATCAGCCCCAGCATTTT.